This TCR beta chain was sequenced for a study of blood T cell repertoires in COVID-19. In the study overall: Two consecutive negative NP/OP PCR tests, clearance, or resolved symptoms defined Cohort 3 recovery.

There are a few counts of this clone. Some clones are missing from TCRdb's copy, which holds only in-frame ones; the method was immunoSEQ multiplex PCR. The sample records 250,000 to 300,000 clones, around 89% being singletons. The CDR3 extends over 16 amino acids. The J segment lost 8 bases and the V segment lost 0 bases, leaving 11 bases of the junction unmatched. CDR1 LNHNV and CDR2 YYDKDF come from the germline V gene (reference sequence). Specimen: PBMCs or T cells enriched from blood (not recorded which). The sequence derives from a woman aged 55-69 years in a cohort exposed to, infected with or recovered from COVID-19 (not recorded which). The rearrangement links TRBV15 to TRBJ1-2; TRBD1 aligns across 8 bases. CDR3 nucleotides: TGTGCCACCAGCAGAGAGAAGGTGGGACAGGCTCACGGCTACACCTTC. Translated: CATSREKVGQAHGYTF.